This T cell receptor beta chain was profiled in a study of vaccination and CD4 T cells after COVID-19. The wider study: Samples after vaccination came a median roughly ten weeks past dose two, ranging 14 to 241.

V was pared by 0 bases and J by 4 bases, with 9 bases between. The CDR3 extends over 14 amino acids. Germline CDR1 is MNHEY and CDR2 is SVGAGI. Treatment described: 10-day PBMC culture with coronavirus spike peptide pools or control peptides (ViraFEST assay). The study sequenced cultured CD4+ T cell DNA using the Oncomine TCR Beta short-read assay. Each CDR3 protein is one row after TCRdb ran MiXCR on the PCR reads. Here the sample spans about 15,000 distinct CDR3 sequences, 78% being singletons. Notes on this clonotype: Its antigen is unidentified.

Sequenced material: CD4+ T cells from blood, cultured in vitro, taken after SARS-CoV-2 vaccination. The sequence was obtained from a human donor who received a COVID-19 vaccine. The J gene is TRBJ1-2, the V gene TRBV6-5; D may be TRBD1 (5 bases). The CDR3 reads CASSYSRGGYGYTF. The CDR3 DNA reads TGTGCCAGCAGTTACTCGAGGGGCGGCTATGGCTACACCTTC.